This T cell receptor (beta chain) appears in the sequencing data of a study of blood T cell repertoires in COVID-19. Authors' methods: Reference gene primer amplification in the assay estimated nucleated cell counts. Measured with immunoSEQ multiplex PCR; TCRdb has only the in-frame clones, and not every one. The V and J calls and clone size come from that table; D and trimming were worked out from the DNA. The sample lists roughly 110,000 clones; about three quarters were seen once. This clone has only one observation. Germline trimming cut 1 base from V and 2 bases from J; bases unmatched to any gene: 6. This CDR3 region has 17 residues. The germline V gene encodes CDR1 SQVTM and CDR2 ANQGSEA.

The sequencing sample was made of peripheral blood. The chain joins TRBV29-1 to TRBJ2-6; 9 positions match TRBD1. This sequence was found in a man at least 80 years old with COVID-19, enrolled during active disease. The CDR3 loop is CSVEGRTGVAGANVLTF. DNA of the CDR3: TGCAGCGTTGAAGGTCGGACAGGGGTGGCTGGGGCCAACGTCCTGACTTTC.